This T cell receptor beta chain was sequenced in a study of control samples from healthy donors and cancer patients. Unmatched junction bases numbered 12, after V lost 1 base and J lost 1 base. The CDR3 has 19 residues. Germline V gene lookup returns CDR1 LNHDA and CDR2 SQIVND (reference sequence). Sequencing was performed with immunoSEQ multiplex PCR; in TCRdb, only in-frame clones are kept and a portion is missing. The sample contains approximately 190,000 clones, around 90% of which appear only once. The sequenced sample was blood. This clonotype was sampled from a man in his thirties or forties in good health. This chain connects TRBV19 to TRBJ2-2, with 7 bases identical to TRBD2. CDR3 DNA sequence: TGTGCCAGTAGTATAGGTTTCTGGGGGGGGTACCTGAACACCGGGGAGCTGTTTTTT. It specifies CASSIGFWGGYLNTGELFF.